These 10 T cell receptor beta chains share one sample of origin, sequenced in a study of blood T cells in healthy people across ages. Primers used in a second PCR of roughly 6 to 12 cycles were a sample-barcoded 5' primer and a J-beta primer mix. TCRdb independently ran MiXCR on the 5' RACE reads; one entry per CDR3 protein. Of about 690,000 distinct CDR3 sequences detected, approximately 40% appear once; the ten largest clones hold 25% to 35%. Sequencing used blood. All receptors derive from an elderly man in good health.

This clonotype was seen a handful of times. The chain is built from TRBV12-3 or TRBV12-4 and TRBJ2-7; TRBD1 matches 9 bases. After removal of 10 bases from V and 4 bases from J, the junction contained 8 bases not matched to a gene. The CDR3 has 13 amino acids. The CDR3 DNA sequence: TGTGCCACCGGGGGGACAGGGAGATACGAGCAGTACTTC. Its translation: CATGGTGRYEQYF.

The CDR3 region is CASSQEAHLGGRAGNTIYF. The CDR3 DNA reads as TGCGCCAGCAGCCAAGAAGCCCACTTAGGAGGGCGAGCTGGAAACACCATATATTTT. V gene TRBV4-3 combines with J gene TRBJ1-3; D is ambiguous. CDR1 is LGHNA and CDR2 is YSLEER in the germline V gene. Trimming left V 0 bases short and J 2 bases short, with 20 bases between. This CDR3 comprises 19 residues.

This chain uses TRBV19 with TRBJ2-4, with 8 bases fitting TRBD1. The V and J ends lost 2 bases and 5 bases, in that order; junction bases with no gene match: 14. This CDR3 spans 18 amino acids. Germline V CDR1 and CDR2: LNHDA, SQIVND (reference sequence). CDR3 sequence reads: CASSIQFFAGGAENIQYF. CDR3 bases: TGTGCCAGTAGTATACAATTCTTCGCAGGGGGCGCGGAAAACATTCAGTACTTC.

As concerns this clonotype: Given a much more abundant clone one base away, this may be a read error. The rearrangement uses TRBV20-1 and TRBJ2-3; TRBD1 agrees at 7 bases. Germline CDR1 reads DFQATT; CDR2 reads SNEGSKA (reference sequence). This CDR3 comprises 14 residues. In DNA, the CDR3 is TGCAGTGGCAAGACAGGGCCTAGCACAGATGCGCAGTATTTT. Its translation is CSGKTGPSTDAQYF.

The chain is built from TRBV6-5 and TRBJ2-4, with 7 bases aligning to TRBD1. There are 15 residues in the CDR3. The germline V gene has CDR1 MNHEY and CDR2 SVGAGI. V trimming: 4 bases; J trimming: 0 bases; junction bases outside the gene matches: 3. The CDR3: CASSFRQGAKNIQYF. The CDR3 coding sequence is TGTGCCAGCAGTTTCCGACAGGGAGCCAAAAACATTCAGTACTTC.

In this sample, this clonotype turned up a few times. The V and J genes are TRBV7-2 and TRBJ2-1; the D gene is possibly TRBD2 (7 bases). Looked up from germline, CDR1 is SGHTA and CDR2 is FQGNSA. This CDR3 is 16 amino acids long. V was trimmed by 5 bases and J by 0 bases, leaving 14 bases between them. The DNA of the CDR3 is TGTGCCAGCAGCCCCACTGGGGGGGCCTCCTACAATGAGCAGTTCTTC. The encoded protein is CASSPTGGASYNEQFF.

The chain employs TRBV5-1 and TRBJ2-1; no firm D call. The DNA end is more similar to TRBJ2-7, so the J call may be wrong. CDR3 length: 13 amino acids. Germline V gene lookup returns CDR1 SGHRS and CDR2 YFSETQ. In DNA, the CDR3 is TGCGCCAGCAGCTTGGTCGTTGACAATGAGCAGTACTTC. Protein sequence: CASSLVVDNEQYF.

V usage is TRBV20-1 and J usage is TRBJ1-2, with unresolved D. The CDR3 spans 17 residues. Trimming left V 0 bases short and J 5 bases short, with 22 bases between. The V gene's germline CDR1 is DFQATT and CDR2 SNEGSKA (reference sequence). CDR3 sequence: CSARESDGQPPGYGYTF. The CDR3 region has the DNA TGCAGTGCTAGAGAATCGGACGGCCAACCTCCGGGGTATGGCTACACCTTC.

This clonotype was picked up a small number of times. The rearrangement uses TRBV14 and TRBJ2-7; TRBD1 matches at 8 bases. The CDR3 has 13 residues. V gave up 0 bases and J gave up 7 bases; unmatched junction bases: 2. The germline V gene encodes CDR1 SGHDN and CDR2 FVKESK. The CDR3 DNA follows: TGTGCCAGCAGCCAAGATTGGACAGGGGAGCAGTACTTC. Encoded protein: CASSQDWTGEQYF. The whole variable domain, remainder taken from reference TRBV14 and TRBJ2-7, is EAGVTQFPSHSVIEKGQTVTLRCDPISGHDNLYWYRRVMGKEIKFLLHFVKESKQDESGMPNNRFLAERTGGTYSTLKVQPAELEDSGVYFCASSQDWTGEQYFGPGTRLTVT.

Concerning this clonotype: Possible read error: a much larger clone is one base away. V and J are TRBV29-1 and TRBJ2-4; a weak D match, TRBD2 (5 bases). The end of the DNA is better explained by TRBJ2-7, so the J call may be wrong. Germline V gene data show CDR1 as SQVTM and CDR2 as ANQGSEA. CDR3 length: 15 residues. The DNA for the CDR3 is TGCAGCGTTGACGCTTCGATTAGCGCGTCCTACGAGCAGTACTTC. It yields the protein CSVDASISASYEQYF.